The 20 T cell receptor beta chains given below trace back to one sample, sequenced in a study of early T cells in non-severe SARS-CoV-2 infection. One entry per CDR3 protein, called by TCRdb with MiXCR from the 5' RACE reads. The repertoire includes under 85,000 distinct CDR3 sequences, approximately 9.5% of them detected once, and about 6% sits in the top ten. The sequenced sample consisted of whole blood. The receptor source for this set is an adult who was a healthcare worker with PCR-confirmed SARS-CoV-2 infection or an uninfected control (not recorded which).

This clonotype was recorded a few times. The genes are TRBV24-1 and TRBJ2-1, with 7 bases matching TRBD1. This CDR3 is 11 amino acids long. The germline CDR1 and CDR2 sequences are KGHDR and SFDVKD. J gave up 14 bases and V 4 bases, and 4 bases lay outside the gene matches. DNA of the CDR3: TGTGCCACCAGTGAGACAGGGAAGGAGTTCTTC. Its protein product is CATSETGKEFF.

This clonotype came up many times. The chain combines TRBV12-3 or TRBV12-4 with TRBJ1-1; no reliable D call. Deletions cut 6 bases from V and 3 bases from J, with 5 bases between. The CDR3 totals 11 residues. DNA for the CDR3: TGTGCCAGCAGGGAGGACACTGAAGCTTTCTTT. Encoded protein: CASREDTEAFF.

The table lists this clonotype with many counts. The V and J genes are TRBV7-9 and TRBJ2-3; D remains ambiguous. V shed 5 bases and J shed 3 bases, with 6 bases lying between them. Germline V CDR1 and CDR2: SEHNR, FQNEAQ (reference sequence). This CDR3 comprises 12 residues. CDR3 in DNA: TGTGCCAGCAGCCCACAGACAGATACGCAGTATTTT. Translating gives CASSPQTDTQYF.

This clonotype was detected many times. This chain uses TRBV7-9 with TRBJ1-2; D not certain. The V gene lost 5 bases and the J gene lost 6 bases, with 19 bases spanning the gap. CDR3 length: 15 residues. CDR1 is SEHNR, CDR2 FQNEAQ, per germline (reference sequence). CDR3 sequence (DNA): TGTGCCAGCAGCGCTGGCCTAGACGTCGCTAATGGCTACACCTTC. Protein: CASSAGLDVANGYTF.

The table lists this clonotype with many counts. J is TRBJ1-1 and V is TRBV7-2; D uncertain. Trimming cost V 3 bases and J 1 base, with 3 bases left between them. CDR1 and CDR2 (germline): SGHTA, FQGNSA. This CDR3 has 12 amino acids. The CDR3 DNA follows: TGTGCCAGCAGCTTCCAGAACACTGAAGCTTTCTTT. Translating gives CASSFQNTEAFF. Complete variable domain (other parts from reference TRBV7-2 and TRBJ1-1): GAGVSQSPSNKVTEKGKDVELRCDPISGHTALYWYRQSLGQGLEFLIYFQGNSAPDKSGLPSDRFSAERTGGSVSTLTIQRTQQEDSAVYLCASSFQNTEAFFGQGTRLTVV.

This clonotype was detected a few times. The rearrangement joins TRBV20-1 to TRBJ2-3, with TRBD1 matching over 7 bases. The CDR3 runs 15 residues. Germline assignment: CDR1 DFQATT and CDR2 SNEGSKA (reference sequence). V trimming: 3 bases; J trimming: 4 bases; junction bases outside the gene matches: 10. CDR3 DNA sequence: TGCAGTGCTAGTGATGACAGGGTCGGATCAGATACGCAGTATTTT. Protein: CSASDDRVGSDTQYF.

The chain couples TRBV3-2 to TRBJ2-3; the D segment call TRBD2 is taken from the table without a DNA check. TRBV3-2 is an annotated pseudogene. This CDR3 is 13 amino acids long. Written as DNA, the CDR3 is TGTGCCAGCAGCATGGGACTTCCAGATACGCAGTATTTT. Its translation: CASSMGLPDTQYF.

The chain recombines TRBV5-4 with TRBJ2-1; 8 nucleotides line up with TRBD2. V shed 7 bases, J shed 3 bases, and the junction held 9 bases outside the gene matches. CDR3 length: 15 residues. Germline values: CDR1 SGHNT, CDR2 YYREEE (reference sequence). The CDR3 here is CASGKAGEVYNEQFF. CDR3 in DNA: TGTGCCAGCGGGAAAGCGGGGGAAGTCTACAATGAGCAGTTCTTC.

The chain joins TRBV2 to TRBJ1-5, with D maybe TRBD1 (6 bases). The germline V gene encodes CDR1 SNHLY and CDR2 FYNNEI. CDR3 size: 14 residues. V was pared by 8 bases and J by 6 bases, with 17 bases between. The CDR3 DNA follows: TGTGCCAGCGCTCGCCAGGACAGAAGTCAGCCCCAGCATTTT. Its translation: CASARQDRSQPQHF.

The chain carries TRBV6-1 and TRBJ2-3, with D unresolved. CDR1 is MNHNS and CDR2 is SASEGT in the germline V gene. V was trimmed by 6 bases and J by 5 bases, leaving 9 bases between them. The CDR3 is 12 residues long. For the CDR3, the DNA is TGTGCCAGCAGCCTTACACAAGATACGCAGTATTTT. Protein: CASSLTQDTQYF.

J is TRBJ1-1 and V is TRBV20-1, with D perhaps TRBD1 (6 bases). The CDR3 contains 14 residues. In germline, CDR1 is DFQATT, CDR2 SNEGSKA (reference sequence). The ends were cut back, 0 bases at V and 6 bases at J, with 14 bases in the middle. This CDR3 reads CSAREGEGVAEAFF. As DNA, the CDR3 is TGCAGTGCTAGAGAAGGGGAGGGGGTTGCTGAAGCTTTCTTT.

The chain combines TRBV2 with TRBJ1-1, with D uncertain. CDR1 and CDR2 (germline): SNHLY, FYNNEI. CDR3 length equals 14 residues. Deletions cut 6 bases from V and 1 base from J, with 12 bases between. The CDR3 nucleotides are TGTGCCAGCAGAAGCCTCCGGGGGAACACTGAAGCTTTCTTT. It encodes CASRSLRGNTEAFF.

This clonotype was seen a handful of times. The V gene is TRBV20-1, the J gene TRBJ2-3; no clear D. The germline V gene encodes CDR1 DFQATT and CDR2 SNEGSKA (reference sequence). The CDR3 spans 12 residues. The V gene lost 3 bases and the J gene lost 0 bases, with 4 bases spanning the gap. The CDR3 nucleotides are TGCAGTGCTAGGAAAAGCACAGATACGCAGTATTTT. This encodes CSARKSTDTQYF.

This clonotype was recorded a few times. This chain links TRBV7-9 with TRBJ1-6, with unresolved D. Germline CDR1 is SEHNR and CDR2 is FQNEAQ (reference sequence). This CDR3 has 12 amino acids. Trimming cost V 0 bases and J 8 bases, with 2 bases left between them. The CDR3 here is CASSLADSPLHF. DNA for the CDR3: TGTGCCAGCAGCTTAGCCGATTCACCCCTCCACTTT.

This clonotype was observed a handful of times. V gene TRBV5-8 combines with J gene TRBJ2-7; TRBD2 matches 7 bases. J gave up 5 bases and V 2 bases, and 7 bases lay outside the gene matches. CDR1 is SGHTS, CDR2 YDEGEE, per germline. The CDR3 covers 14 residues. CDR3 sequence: CASSFYETSNEQYF. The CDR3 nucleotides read TGTGCCAGCAGCTTTTATGAGACTAGCAACGAGCAGTACTTC.

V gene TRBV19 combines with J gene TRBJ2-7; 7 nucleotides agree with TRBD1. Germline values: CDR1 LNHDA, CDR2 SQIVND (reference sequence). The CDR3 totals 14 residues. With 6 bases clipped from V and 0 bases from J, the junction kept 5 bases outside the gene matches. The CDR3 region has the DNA TGTGCCAGTAGACAGGGGCCTAACTCCTACGAGCAGTACTTC. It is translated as CASRQGPNSYEQYF.

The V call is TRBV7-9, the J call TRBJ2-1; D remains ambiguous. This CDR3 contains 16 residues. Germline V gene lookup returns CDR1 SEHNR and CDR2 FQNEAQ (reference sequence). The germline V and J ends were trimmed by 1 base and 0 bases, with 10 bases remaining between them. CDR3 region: CASSLVFTSSYNEQFF. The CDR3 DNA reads TGTGCCAGCAGCTTAGTTTTCACCTCCTCCTACAATGAGCAGTTCTTC.

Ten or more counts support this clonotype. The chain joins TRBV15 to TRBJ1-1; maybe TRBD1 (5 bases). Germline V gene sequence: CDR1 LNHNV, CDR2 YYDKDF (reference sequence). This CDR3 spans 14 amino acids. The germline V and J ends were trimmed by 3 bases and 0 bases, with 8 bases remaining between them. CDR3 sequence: CATSRGRMNTEAFF. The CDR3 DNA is TGTGCCACCAGCAGGGGACGGATGAACACTGAAGCTTTCTTT.

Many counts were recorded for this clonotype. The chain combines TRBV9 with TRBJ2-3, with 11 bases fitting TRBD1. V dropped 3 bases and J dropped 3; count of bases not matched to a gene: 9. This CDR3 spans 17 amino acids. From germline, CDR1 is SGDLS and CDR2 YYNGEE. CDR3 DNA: TGTGCCAGCAGCGCCGGGACCGGACAGGGGGCAACAGATACGCAGTATTTT. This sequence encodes CASSAGTGQGATDTQYF.

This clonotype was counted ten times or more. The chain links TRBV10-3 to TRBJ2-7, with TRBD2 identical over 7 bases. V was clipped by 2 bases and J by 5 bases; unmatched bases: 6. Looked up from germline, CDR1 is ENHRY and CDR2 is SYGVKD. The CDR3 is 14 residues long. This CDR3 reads CAISERREGNEQYF. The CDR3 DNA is TGTGCCATCAGTGAGAGGAGGGAGGGGAACGAGCAGTACTTC.